This T cell receptor (beta chain) was captured in a study of beta chain features in type 1 diabetes. Study overall: Analysis included 100 million to 140 million sorted cells drawn from all samples. Regarding the study as a whole: Naive, central memory and Treg TCRB repertoires seemed to resemble each other more closely in patients than they did in healthy donors. It was not settled here whether HLA type affects TCRB rearrangement. Shortening that was moderate but significant affected the TCRB CDR3s of Type 1 diabetes patients in all four CD4+ subsets.

Investigators reverse transcribed all isolated RNA, so they sequenced expressed TCRB transcripts. TCRdb's table, derived via immunoSEQ multiplex PCR, lists solely in-frame clones and lacks some. Here the sample spans 140,000 to 150,000 clones, 10% to 15% being singletons. This clone was counted ten times or more. The antigen remains undetermined. V lost 0 bases to trimming and J lost 8 bases, with 7 bases between them. Per germline, CDR1 LGHNA and CDR2 YNFKEQ. This CDR3 comprises 13 residues. The rearrangement joins TRBV4-2 to TRBJ1-4; D gene unclear. Material for sequencing was central memory CD4+ T cells from blood. The receptor was isolated from a man younger than 35 with type 1 diabetes. The CDR3 region is CASSQDQREKLFF. The CDR3, as DNA: TGTGCCAGCAGCCAAGATCAACGGGAAAAACTGTTTTTT.